The following is a T cell receptor (beta chain) sequence with its context. Its specificity is unknown. The sample is drawn from a study of T cell responses to AZD1222 COVID-19 vaccine. Study-level points and caveats: In the spike-specific TCR repertoire, nearly half reportedly target unmutated variant regions. Researchers report vaccine-associated CD4 TCRs spanning spike, with dominance at 160-218 and 743-854. Possibly, clonal diversity was underestimated; donors were largely white British and included more females.

Second doses were pooled across both intervals (about 4 or about 12 weeks). CDR1 and CDR2 from the germline V gene are MNHEY and SVGAGI. Trimming stripped 7 bases from V and 7 bases from J, with 11 bases between. The CDR3 is 11 amino acids. Sequenced by immunoSEQ multiplex PCR; TCRdb stores in-frame clones only, minus some. The top ten clones hold roughly a quarter of a sample with approximately 130,000 clones, 65% to 90% of them seen once. The sample here was peripheral blood, taken 28 days after the second AZD1222 dose. The genes are TRBV6-5 and TRBJ2-7, with D perhaps given as TRBD1 or TRBD2 (6 bases each). The sequence was collected from an adult who received the AZD1222 COVID-19 vaccine. CDR3 sequence: CASTEGGEQYF. In DNA form, the CDR3 reads TGTGCCAGCACGGAAGGGGGGGAGCAGTACTTC.